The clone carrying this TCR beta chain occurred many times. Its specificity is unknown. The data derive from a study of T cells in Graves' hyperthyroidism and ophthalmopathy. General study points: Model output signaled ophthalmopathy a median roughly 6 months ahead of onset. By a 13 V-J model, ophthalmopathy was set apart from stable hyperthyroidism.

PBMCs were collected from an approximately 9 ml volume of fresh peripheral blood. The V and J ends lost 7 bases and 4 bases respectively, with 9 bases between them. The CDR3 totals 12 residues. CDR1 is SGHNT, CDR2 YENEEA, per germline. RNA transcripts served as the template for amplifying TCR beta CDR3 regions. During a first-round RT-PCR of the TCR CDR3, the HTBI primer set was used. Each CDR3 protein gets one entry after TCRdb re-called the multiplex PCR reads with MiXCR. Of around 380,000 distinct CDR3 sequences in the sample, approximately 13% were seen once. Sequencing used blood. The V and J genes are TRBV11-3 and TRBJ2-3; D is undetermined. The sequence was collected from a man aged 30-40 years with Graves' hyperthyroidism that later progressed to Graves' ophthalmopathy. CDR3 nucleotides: TGTGCCAGCAAAGGGATATCAGATACGCAGTATTTT. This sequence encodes CASKGISDTQYF.